The present T cell receptor beta chain was sequenced within a study of OX40 agonist ivuxolimab in advanced cancers. As for the study in general: Those treated in dose escalation had hepatocellular carcinoma, melanoma, renal cell cancer or head and neck cancer. Partial responses were observed in three patients, of whom one had hepatocellular carcinoma and two had cutaneous melanoma. Broader study findings: At 0.1 to 3.0 mg/kg, CD4+ and CD8+ blood T cells expanded clonally by week 6.

Profiled with immunoSEQ multiplex PCR; TCRdb holds only in-frame clones, not every one. The sample has around 93,000 clones, approximately 87% seen once. Concerning this clone: Its specificity is unknown.

The TCR comes from an adult with an advanced solid tumor such as melanoma, head and neck, liver or kidney cancer. The material sequenced was CD4+ or CD8+ T cells sorted from blood, taken in a trial of the OX40 agonist ivuxolimab.

CDR3 nucleotide sequence: TGTGCCTGGGGGACAGGGGGCTTCGGCTCTGGAAACACCATATATTTT. The encoded protein is CAWGTGGFGSGNTIYF. The chain employs TRBV30 and TRBJ1-3; 12 nucleotides align to TRBD1. V shed 5 bases, J shed 0 bases, and the junction held 5 bases outside the gene matches. The CDR3 extends over 16 amino acids. From germline, CDR1 is GTSNPN and CDR2 SVGIG (reference sequence).